Given below is one TCR beta chain in context. Looked up from germline, CDR1 is LNHDA and CDR2 is SQIVND (reference sequence). Trimming at V came to 0 bases and at J to 4 bases, leaving 5 bases not matched to a gene. The CDR3 is 16 amino acids. This specimen comes from a study of blood T cell repertoires in COVID-19. The overall study: PBMCs, B-cell-depleted T cells, or T cells were the source of the cDNA or gDNA that made up the material.

Data came from immunoSEQ multiplex PCR; TCRdb stores just in-frame clones and leaves some out. Here the sample spans approximately 110,000 clones, 70% to 90% being singletons. The sequence was collected from a man aged 40-55 years with acute or convalescent COVID-19. This chain joins TRBV19 and TRBJ2-3; 9 bases align to TRBD2. The specimen sequenced was peripheral blood. The CDR3 loop is CASSIDRLAGSDTQYF. DNA for the CDR3: TGTGCCAGTAGTATAGATCGGCTAGCGGGGTCAGATACGCAGTATTTT.